This T cell receptor beta chain derives from a study of long-term antiretroviral therapy in people with HIV. General study findings and limits: Relative to transplant donor controls, diversity remained lower despite increasing after ART.

Samples held roughly 0.95-11 million cryopreserved PBMC before DNA extraction. The CDR3 totals 16 residues. Looked up from germline, CDR1 is SGDLS and CDR2 is YYNGEE. The V gene lost 4 bases and the J gene lost 0 bases, with 13 bases spanning the gap. On this clone: Its antigen is as yet unknown.

Investigators performed immunoSEQ version v3.0 at survey level. The assay was immunoSEQ multiplex PCR, and TCRdb's table has in-frame clones only and misses some. The sample carries over 20,000 clones, over 80% recorded once. The sequences come from unsorted PBMCs, collected 1.6 years after starting antiretroviral therapy. The V call is TRBV9, the J call TRBJ2-2; perhaps TRBD1 as D (6 bases). This receptor was taken from a man in his forties with HIV. DNA of the CDR3: TGTGCCAGCAGCTTGACCGGGACATCGAACACCGGGGAGCTGTTTTTT. Amino acids: CASSLTGTSNTGELFF.